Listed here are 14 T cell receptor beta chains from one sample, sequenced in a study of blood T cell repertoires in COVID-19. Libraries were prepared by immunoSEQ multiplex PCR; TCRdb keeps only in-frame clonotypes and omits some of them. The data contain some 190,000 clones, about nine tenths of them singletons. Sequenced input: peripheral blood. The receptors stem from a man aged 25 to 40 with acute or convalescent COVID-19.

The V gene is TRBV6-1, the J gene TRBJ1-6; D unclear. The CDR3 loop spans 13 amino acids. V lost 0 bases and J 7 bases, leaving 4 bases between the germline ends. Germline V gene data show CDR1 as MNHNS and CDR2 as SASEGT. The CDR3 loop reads CASSEAENSPLHF. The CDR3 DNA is TGTGCCAGCAGTGAAGCGGAGAATTCACCCCTCCACTTT.

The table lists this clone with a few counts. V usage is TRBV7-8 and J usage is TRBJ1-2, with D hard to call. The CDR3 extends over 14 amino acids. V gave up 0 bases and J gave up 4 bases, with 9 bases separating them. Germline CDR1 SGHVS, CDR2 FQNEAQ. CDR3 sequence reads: CASSLAAGSYGYTF. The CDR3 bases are TGTGCCAGCAGCTTAGCGGCGGGATCCTATGGCTACACCTTC.

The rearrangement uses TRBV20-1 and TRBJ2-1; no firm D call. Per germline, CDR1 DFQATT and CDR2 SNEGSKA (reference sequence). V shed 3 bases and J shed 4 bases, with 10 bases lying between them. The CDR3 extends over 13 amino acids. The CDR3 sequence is CSASRSRYNEQFF. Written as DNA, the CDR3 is TGCAGTGCTAGTCGCAGTCGATACAATGAGCAGTTCTTC.

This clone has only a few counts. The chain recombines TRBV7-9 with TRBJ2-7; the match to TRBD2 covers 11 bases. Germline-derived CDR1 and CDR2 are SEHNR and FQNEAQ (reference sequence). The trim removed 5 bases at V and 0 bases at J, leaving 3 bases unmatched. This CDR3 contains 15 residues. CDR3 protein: CASSLTSGGSYEQYF. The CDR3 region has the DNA TGTGCCAGCAGCCTTACTAGCGGGGGCTCCTACGAGCAGTACTTC.

CDR3 region: CASRSVRRTADLATNEKLFF. The CDR3 nucleotides are TGCGCCAGCAGGAGCGTACGCCGGACAGCTGATCTGGCAACTAATGAAAAACTGTTTTTT. The genes are TRBV5-1 and TRBJ1-4, with D tentatively TRBD1 (6 bases). Trimming took 5 bases from V and 0 from J, leaving 26 bases between them. The CDR3 loop spans 20 amino acids. Germline-derived CDR1 and CDR2 are SGHRS and YFSETQ.

CDR3 nucleotides: TGTGCCAGCTCCCCGGGGGGAAAACAGGGGGCTTATTCACCCCTCCACTTT. Its translation is CASSPGGKQGAYSPLHF. The gene calls are TRBV9 and TRBJ1-6; 9 bases agree with TRBD1. Losses at the gene ends were 7 bases for V and 8 bases for J; bases not matched to a gene: 16. Germline lookup yields CDR1 SGDLS and CDR2 YYNGEE. The CDR3 spans 17 residues.

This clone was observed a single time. The CDR3 loop reads CASSHPGQKDQPQHF. The CDR3 nucleotides are TGCGCCAGCAGCCACCCGGGACAGAAAGATCAGCCCCAGCATTTT. V and J are TRBV4-1 and TRBJ1-5; TRBD1 aligns across 7 bases. J lost 5 bases, V lost 3 bases, and 7 bases had no gene match. The CDR3 is 15 amino acids. Per germline, CDR1 MGHRA and CDR2 YSYEKL.

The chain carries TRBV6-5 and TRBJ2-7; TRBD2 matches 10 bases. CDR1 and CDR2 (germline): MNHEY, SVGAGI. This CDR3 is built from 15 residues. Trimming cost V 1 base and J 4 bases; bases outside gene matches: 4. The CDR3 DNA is TGTGCCAGCAGTTACTTTAGCGGGAGGTCTTACGAGCAGTACTTC. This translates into CASSYFSGRSYEQYF.

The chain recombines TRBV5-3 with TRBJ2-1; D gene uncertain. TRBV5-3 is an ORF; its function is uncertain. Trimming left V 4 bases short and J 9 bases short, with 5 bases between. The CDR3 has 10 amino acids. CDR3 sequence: CARSLSEQFF. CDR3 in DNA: TGTGCCAGAAGCCTTAGTGAGCAGTTCTTC.

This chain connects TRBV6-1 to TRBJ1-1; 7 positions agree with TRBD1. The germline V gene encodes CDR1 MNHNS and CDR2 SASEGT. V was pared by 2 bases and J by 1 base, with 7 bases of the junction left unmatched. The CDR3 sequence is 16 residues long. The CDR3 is CASSEPGDSANTEAFF. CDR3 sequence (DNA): TGTGCCAGCAGTGAACCTGGGGACAGTGCGAACACTGAAGCTTTCTTT.

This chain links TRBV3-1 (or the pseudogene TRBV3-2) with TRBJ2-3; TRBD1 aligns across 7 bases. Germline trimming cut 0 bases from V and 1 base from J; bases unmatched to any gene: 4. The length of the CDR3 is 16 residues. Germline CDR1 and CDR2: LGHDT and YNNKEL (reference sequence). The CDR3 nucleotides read TGTGCCAGCAGCCAAGAGCGTCAGGGGGGCACAGATACGCAGTATTTT. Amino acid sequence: CASSQERQGGTDTQYF.

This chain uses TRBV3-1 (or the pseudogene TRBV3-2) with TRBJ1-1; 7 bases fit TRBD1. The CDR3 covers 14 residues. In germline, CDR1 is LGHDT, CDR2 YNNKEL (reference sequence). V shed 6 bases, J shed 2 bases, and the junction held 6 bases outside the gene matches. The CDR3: CASRPGQFNTEAFF. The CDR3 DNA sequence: TGTGCCAGCAGACCGGGACAGTTTAACACTGAAGCTTTCTTT.

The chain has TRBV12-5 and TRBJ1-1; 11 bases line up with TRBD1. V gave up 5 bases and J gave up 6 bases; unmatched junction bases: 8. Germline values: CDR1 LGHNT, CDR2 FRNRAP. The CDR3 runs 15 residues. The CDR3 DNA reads TGTGCTAGTGGTCCTCCGGGACAGGGGGTCGCTGAAGCTTTCTTT. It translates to CASGPPGQGVAEAFF.

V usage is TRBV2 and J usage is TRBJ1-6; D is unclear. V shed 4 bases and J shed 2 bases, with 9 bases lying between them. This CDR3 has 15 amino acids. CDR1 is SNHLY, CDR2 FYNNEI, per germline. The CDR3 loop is CASSVMQTYNSPLHF. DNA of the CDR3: TGTGCCAGCAGTGTCATGCAGACCTATAATTCACCCCTCCACTTT.